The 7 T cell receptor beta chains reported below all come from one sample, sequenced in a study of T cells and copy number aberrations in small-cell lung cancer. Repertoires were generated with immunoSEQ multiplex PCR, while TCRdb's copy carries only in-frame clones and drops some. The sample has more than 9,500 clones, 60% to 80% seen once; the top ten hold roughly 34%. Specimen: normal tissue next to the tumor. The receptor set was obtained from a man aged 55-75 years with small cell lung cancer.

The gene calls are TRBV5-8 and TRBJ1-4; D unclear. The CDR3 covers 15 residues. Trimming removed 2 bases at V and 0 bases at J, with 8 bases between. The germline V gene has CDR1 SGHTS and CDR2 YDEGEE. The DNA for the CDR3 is TGTGCCAGCAGCTTTATCCGAACAACTAATGAAAAACTGTTTTTT. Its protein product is CASSFIRTTNEKLFF.

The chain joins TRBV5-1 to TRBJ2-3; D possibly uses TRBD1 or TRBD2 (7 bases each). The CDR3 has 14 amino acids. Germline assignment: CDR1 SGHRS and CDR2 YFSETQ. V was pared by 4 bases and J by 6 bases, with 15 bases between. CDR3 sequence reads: CASSPGLGGDTQYF. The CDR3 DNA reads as TGCGCCAGCAGCCCTGGACTAGGGGGCGATACGCAGTATTTT.

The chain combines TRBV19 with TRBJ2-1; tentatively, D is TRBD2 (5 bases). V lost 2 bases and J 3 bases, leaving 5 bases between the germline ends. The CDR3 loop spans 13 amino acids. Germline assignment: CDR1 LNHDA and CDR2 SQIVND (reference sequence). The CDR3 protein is CASSIRDYNEQFF. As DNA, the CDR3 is TGTGCCAGTAGTATACGGGACTACAATGAGCAGTTCTTC.

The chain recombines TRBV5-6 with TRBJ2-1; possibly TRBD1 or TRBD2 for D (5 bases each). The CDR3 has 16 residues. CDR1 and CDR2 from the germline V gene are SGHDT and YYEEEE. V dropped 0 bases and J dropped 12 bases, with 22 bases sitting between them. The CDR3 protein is CASSLVGQGGLEGQFF. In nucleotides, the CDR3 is TGTGCCAGCAGCTTGGTTGGTCAGGGCGGGCTTGAGGGGCAGTTCTTC.

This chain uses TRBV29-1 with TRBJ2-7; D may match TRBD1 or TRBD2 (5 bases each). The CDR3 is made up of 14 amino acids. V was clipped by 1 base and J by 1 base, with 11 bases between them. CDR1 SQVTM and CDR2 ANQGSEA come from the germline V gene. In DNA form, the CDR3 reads TGCAGCGTTGAAGCTGGGACGGAGTCCTACGAGCAGTACTTC. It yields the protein CSVEAGTESYEQYF.

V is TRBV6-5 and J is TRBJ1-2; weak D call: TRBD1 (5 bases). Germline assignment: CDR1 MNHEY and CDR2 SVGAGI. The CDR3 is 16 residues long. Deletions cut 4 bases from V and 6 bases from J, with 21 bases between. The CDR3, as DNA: TGTGCCAGCAGTTCCTGGAGGGGACTTCGCCCCGATGGCTACACCTTC. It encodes CASSSWRGLRPDGYTF.

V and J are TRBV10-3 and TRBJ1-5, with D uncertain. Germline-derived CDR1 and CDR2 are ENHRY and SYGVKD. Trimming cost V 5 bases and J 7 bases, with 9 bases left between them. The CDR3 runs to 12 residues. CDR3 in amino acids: CAISPDNQPQHF. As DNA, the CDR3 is TGTGCCATCAGTCCTGACAACCAGCCCCAGCATTTT.